The source of this TCR beta chain is a study of OX40 agonist ivuxolimab in advanced cancers. For the study at large: An agonistic human IgG2 monoclonal antibody against OX40 (CD134) was given. Patients achieving partial responses numbered three: one hepatocellular carcinoma case and two cutaneous melanoma cases.

Concerning this clone itself: Its antigen is not known.

The CDR3 loop spans 13 amino acids. CDR1 is MNHEY and CDR2 is SVGAGI in the germline V gene. V gave up 6 bases and J gave up 7 bases; unmatched junction bases: 5. Study-wide results and limits: At 0.1-3.0 mg/kg, partial responders had clonal expansion among the lowest observed.

Some clones are missing from TCRdb's copy, which holds only in-frame ones; the method was immunoSEQ multiplex PCR. The sample records about 76,000 clones, approximately 86% being singletons. Specimen: CD4+ or CD8+ T cells sorted from blood, collected in a trial of the OX40 agonist ivuxolimab. The genes are TRBV6-5 and TRBJ2-1; TRBD2 agrees at 8 bases. This receptor was identified in an adult with an advanced solid tumor such as melanoma, head and neck, liver or kidney cancer. The CDR3 spells CASSSGTRNEQFF. The CDR3 DNA follows: TGTGCCAGCAGCTCCGGGACTAGAAATGAGCAGTTCTTC.